These T cell receptor beta chains were read from a single sample in a study of glioma-infiltrating T cells. TCRdb reprocessed the multiplex PCR reads with MiXCR, giving one entry per CDR3 protein. This table has about 400,000 distinct CDR3 sequences, approximately 42% appearing once. The sample taken for sequencing was glioma tissue, nonneoplastic brain tissue, or PBMCs (not recorded which). The receptors were gathered from a human donor with low-grade glioma or glioblastoma, undergoing nonglioma brain surgery, or in good health (not recorded which). Both conserved end residues are part of each CDR3. Fields, in order: D gene, clone size, CDR3 length, V gene, J gene, CDR3 protein, CDR3 DNA. A D gene is named only where the DNA matches it firmly. Size is omitted from some rows. Given values are once, few, many or a class for expanded clones.

D: TRBD1; size: NA; length: 15; V: TRBV4-1; J: TRBJ2-7; CDR3: CASSQGWDRDYEQYF; DNA: TGCGCCAGCAGCCAAGGTTGGGACAGGGACTACGAGCAGTACTTC
D: TRBD1; size: many; length: 13; V: TRBV20-1; J: TRBJ2-5; CDR3: CSARETGGVTQYF; DNA: TGCAGTGCTAGAGAGACAGGGGGAGTGACCCAGTACTTC
D: NA; size: many; length: 17; V: TRBV6-2/TRBV6-3; J: TRBJ2-1; CDR3: CASSYSFRALGLNEQFF; DNA: TGTGCCAGCAGTTACAGCTTCCGGGCCCTAGGATTGAATGAGCAGTTCTTC
D: NA; size: many; length: 16; V: TRBV6-2/TRBV6-3; J: TRBJ2-7; CDR3: CASSPRDQIYSYEQYF; DNA: TGTGCCAGCTCCCCGCGGGACCAAATCTACTCCTACGAGCAGTACTTC
D: NA; size: NA; length: 15; V: TRBV20-1; J: TRBJ2-2; CDR3: CSARDQGPNTGELFF; DNA: TGCAGTGCTAGAGATCAGGGACCTAACACCGGGGAGCTGTTTTTT
D: NA; size: many; length: 12; V: TRBV7-2; J: TRBJ1-5; CDR3: CASSGSNQPQHF; DNA: TGTGCCAGCAGTGGTAGCAATCAGCCCCAGCATTTT
D: NA; size: NA; length: 14; V: TRBV24-1; J: TRBJ1-5; CDR3: CATSDPDRPQPQHF; DNA: TGTGCCACCAGTGATCCTGACAGGCCACAGCCCCAGCATTTT
D: TRBD1; size: many; length: 17; V: TRBV28; J: TRBJ1-6; CDR3: CASSLWGTGGNNSPLHF; DNA: TGTGCCAGCAGTTTATGGGGGACAGGGGGAAATAATTCACCCCTCCACTTT
D: NA; size: many; length: 14; V: TRBV6-2/TRBV6-3; J: TRBJ2-2; CDR3: CASRQTSITGELFF; DNA: TGTGCCAGCAGACAGACTAGTATCACCGGGGAGCTGTTTTTT
D: NA; size: many; length: 12; V: TRBV27; J: TRBJ1-3; CDR3: CASSKQGNTIYF; DNA: TGTGCCAGCAGTAAACAGGGAAACACCATATATTTT
D: NA; size: many; length: 16; V: TRBV6-2/TRBV6-3; J: TRBJ2-1; CDR3: CASRTGLGQGHNEQFF; DNA: TGTGCCAGCAGGACGGGGTTGGGGCAAGGCCACAATGAGCAGTTCTTC
D: TRBD1; size: many; length: 16; V: TRBV28; J: TRBJ2-1; CDR3: CASSPLRTGGYNEQFF; DNA: TGTGCCAGCAGTCCCCTTCGGACAGGGGGCTACAATGAGCAGTTCTTC
D: NA; size: NA; length: 15; V: TRBV18; J: TRBJ2-1; CDR3: CASSPSVSSYNEQFF; DNA: TGTGCCAGCTCACCATCAGTTAGCTCCTACAATGAGCAGTTCTTC
D: TRBD2; size: NA; length: 18; V: TRBV4-3; J: TRBJ2-1; CDR3: CASSQDPIAGGAYNEQFF; DNA: TGCGCCAGCAGCCAAGACCCCATAGCGGGAGGAGCTTACAATGAGCAGTTCTTC
D: NA; size: few; length: 16; V: TRBV18; J: TRBJ1-3; CDR3: CASSPLQRPSGNTIYF; DNA: TGTGCCAGCTCTCCTTTACAGCGTCCCTCTGGAAACACCATATATTTT
D: TRBD2; size: NA; length: 14; V: TRBV5-4; J: TRBJ2-7; CDR3: CASSSQTSTYEQYF; DNA: TGTGCCAGCAGCTCACAGACTAGCACCTACGAGCAGTACTTC
D: TRBD2; size: NA; length: 17; V: TRBV27; J: TRBJ2-1; CDR3: CASSLLGFSGSYNEQFF; DNA: TGTGCCAGCAGTTTACTGGGCTTCAGCGGGAGCTACAATGAGCAGTTCTTC
D: NA; size: NA; length: 12; V: TRBV12-3/TRBV12-4; J: TRBJ2-5; CDR3: CASSRGPETQYF; DNA: TGTGCCAGCAGCAGAGGACCGGAGACCCAGTACTTC
D: NA; size: many; length: 15; V: TRBV27; J: TRBJ1-2; CDR3: CASSSGDTFPYGYTF; DNA: TGTGCCAGCAGTTCCGGGGACACTTTCCCGTATGGCTACACCTTC
D: NA; size: NA; length: 15; V: TRBV18; J: TRBJ2-1; CDR3: CASSPQGGGLDEQFF; DNA: TGTGCCAGCTCACCCCAGGGAGGGGGCTTGGATGAGCAGTTCTTC
D: TRBD2; size: NA; length: 19; V: TRBV6-6; J: TRBJ2-7; CDR3: CASSYFTPGTSGRINEQYF; DNA: TGTGCCAGCAGTTACTTTACACCGGGGACTAGCGGGAGGATCAACGAGCAGTACTTC
D: NA; size: NA; length: 12; V: TRBV28; J: TRBJ1-3; CDR3: CASSPPGETIYF; DNA: TGTGCCAGCAGTCCCCCGGGGGAAACCATATATTTT
D: NA; size: few; length: 16; V: TRBV27; J: TRBJ2-7; CDR3: CASSSTSFGGWNEQYF; DNA: TGTGCCAGCAGTTCCACTAGCTTCGGGGGCTGGAACGAGCAGTACTTC
D: NA; size: NA; length: 16; V: TRBV7-3; J: TRBJ2-3; CDR3: CASSLKEVQGTDTQYF; DNA: TGTGCCAGCAGCCTAAAGGAGGTGCAGGGCACAGATACGCAGTATTTT
D: NA; size: few; length: 12; V: TRBV19; J: TRBJ1-5; CDR3: CASGPRRQPQHF; DNA: TGTGCCAGTGGTCCCCGAAGGCAGCCCCAGCATTTT
D: TRBD1; size: few; length: 16; V: TRBV12-3/TRBV12-4; J: TRBJ1-5; CDR3: CASSPDRGYSNQPQHF; DNA: TGTGCCAGCAGTCCTGACAGGGGCTATAGCAATCAGCCCCAGCATTTT
D: TRBD1; size: many; length: 18; V: TRBV27; J: TRBJ1-2; CDR3: CASSLWGPGTDIPYGYTF; DNA: TGTGCCAGCAGTTTATGGGGCCCCGGGACAGACATCCCCTATGGCTACACCTTC
D: NA; size: NA; length: 13; V: TRBV20-1; J: TRBJ2-5; CDR3: CSASDVSRETQYF; DNA: TGCAGTGCTAGTGACGTTTCCAGGGAGACCCAGTACTTC
D: TRBD2; size: NA; length: 14; V: TRBV7-2; J: TRBJ2-1; CDR3: CASSLGLEYNEQFF; DNA: TGTGCCAGCAGCTTGGGACTAGAGTACAATGAGCAGTTCTTC
D: NA; size: NA; length: 13; V: TRBV2; J: TRBJ1-5; CDR3: CASREGSSQPQHF; DNA: TGTGCCAGCCGGGAGGGATCGAGTCAGCCCCAGCATTTT
D: NA; size: few; length: 15; V: TRBV28; J: TRBJ1-4; CDR3: CASSPPAGAVEKLFF; DNA: TGTGCCAGCAGCCCACCGGCGGGGGCGGTTGAAAAACTGTTTTTT
D: NA; size: NA; length: 13; V: TRBV7-2; J: TRBJ1-2; CDR3: CASSLEGLNGYTF; DNA: TGTGCCAGCAGCTTAGAGGGGTTGAATGGCTACACCTTC
D: NA; size: NA; length: 13; V: TRBV12-3/TRBV12-4; J: TRBJ1-2; CDR3: CASTKARAGGYTF; DNA: TGTGCCAGCACCAAAGCGAGGGCCGGAGGCTACACCTTC
D: TRBD2; size: once; length: 17; V: TRBV14; J: TRBJ2-3; CDR3: CASSQDGGLAGSHTQYF; DNA: TGTGCCAGCAGCCAAGACGGGGGACTAGCGGGTAGTCATACGCAGTATTTT
D: NA; size: few; length: 12; V: TRBV11-2; J: TRBJ2-5; CDR3: CASSLIRETQYF; DNA: TGTGCCAGCAGCCTTATCCGAGAGACCCAGTACTTC
D: TRBD2; size: once; length: 15; V: TRBV6-1; J: TRBJ2-1; CDR3: CASSVASGRWNGQFF; DNA: TGTGCCAGCAGTGTAGCTAGCGGGAGATGGAATGGGCAGTTCTTC
D: NA; size: NA; length: 14; V: TRBV20-1; J: TRBJ2-7; CDR3: CSASRQGRTYEQYF; DNA: TGCAGTGCTAGCCGTCAGGGCCGTACCTACGAGCAGTACTTC
D: TRBD2; size: NA; length: 18; V: TRBV6-1; J: TRBJ2-7; CDR3: CASSASGTSGRPTYEQYF; DNA: TGTGCCAGCAGTGCCTCCGGGACTAGCGGGAGGCCGACCTACGAGCAGTACTTC
D: TRBD1; size: few; length: 17; V: TRBV19; J: TRBJ2-1; CDR3: CASSIGHRDRPNNEQFF; DNA: TGTGCCAGTAGTATAGGGCACCGGGACAGGCCTAACAATGAGCAGTTCTTC
D: NA; size: NA; length: 14; V: TRBV28; J: TRBJ1-3; CDR3: CASSRVTSGNTIYF; DNA: TGTGCCAGCAGTCGGGTAACCTCTGGAAACACCATATATTTT
D: NA; size: NA; length: 12; V: TRBV28; J: TRBJ2-7; CDR3: CASRDPDRQQYF; DNA: TGTGCCAGCCGTGACCCCGATAGGCAGCAGTACTTC
D: NA; size: many; length: 14; V: TRBV25-1; J: TRBJ2-1; CDR3: CASSELGRSNEQFF; DNA: TGTGCCAGCAGTGAATTAGGACGGAGTAATGAGCAGTTCTTC
D: NA; size: NA; length: 14; V: TRBV20-1; J: TRBJ1-5; CDR3: CSASIGYLNQPQHF; DNA: TGCAGTGCTAGTATAGGGTATTTAAATCAGCCCCAGCATTTT
D: NA; size: many; length: 12; V: TRBV28; J: TRBJ2-7; CDR3: CASTDTTYEQYF; DNA: TGTGCCAGCACGGACACCACCTACGAGCAGTACTTC
D: NA; size: NA; length: 17; V: TRBV19; J: TRBJ2-6; CDR3: CASSLGSRGPGANVLTF; DNA: TGTGCCAGTAGCTTAGGCAGCCGGGGCCCGGGGGCCAACGTCCTGACTTTC
D: TRBD2; size: NA; length: 16; V: TRBV12-3/TRBV12-4; J: TRBJ2-3; CDR3: CASSSSLAGPTDTQYF; DNA: TGTGCCAGCAGTTCCTCGCTAGCGGGGCCCACAGATACGCAGTATTTT
D: NA; size: few; length: 17; V: TRBV28; J: TRBJ2-7; CDR3: CASSLNGRQPFSYEQYF; DNA: TGTGCCAGCAGTTTGAATGGAAGACAGCCCTTCTCCTACGAGCAGTACTTC
D: NA; size: NA; length: 13; V: TRBV20-1; J: TRBJ2-7; CDR3: CSAREHRTYEQYF; DNA: TGCAGTGCTAGAGAACATCGAACCTACGAGCAGTACTTC
D: TRBD2; size: NA; length: 17; V: TRBV4-3; J: TRBJ2-2; CDR3: CASSQDGGGANTGELFF; DNA: TGCGCCAGCAGCCAAGATGGTGGGGGGGCGAACACCGGGGAGCTGTTTTTT
D: TRBD1; size: NA; length: 15; V: TRBV24-1; J: TRBJ2-7; CDR3: CATNDLDRPPWEQYF; DNA: TGTGCCACCAATGATTTGGACAGGCCCCCCTGGGAGCAGTACTTC
D: NA; size: many; length: 9; V: TRBV27; J: TRBJ2-7; CDR3: CASGYEQYF; DNA: TGTGCCAGCGGCTACGAGCAGTACTTC